The 26 T cell receptor beta chains reported below all come from one sample, sequenced in a study of OX40 agonist ivuxolimab in advanced cancers. The table came from immunoSEQ multiplex PCR; TCRdb's copy has only in-frame clones and leaves some out. Of fewer than 70,000 clones listed, approximately 89% were seen once; the top ten hold 12%. Source: CD4+ or CD8+ T cells sorted from blood, taken in a trial of the OX40 agonist ivuxolimab. Source of these receptors: an adult with an advanced solid tumor such as melanoma, head and neck, liver or kidney cancer.

CDR3 amino acids: CASSLAGSYEQYF. Here the CDR3 DNA reads TGCGCCAGCAGCCTAGCGGGGTCCTACGAGCAGTACTTC. This chain links TRBV10-2 with TRBJ2-7; TRBD2 matches at 9 bases. Trimming took 6 bases from V and 1 from J; bases not matched to a gene: 1. The germline V gene encodes CDR1 WSHSY and CDR2 SAAADI. CDR3 length: 13 amino acids.

The chain carries TRBV15 and TRBJ2-7; a weak D match, TRBD1 (5 bases). This CDR3 comprises 15 residues. Trimming shortened V by 6 bases and J by 7 bases, and 22 bases separated the two germline ends. Germline V gene lookup returns CDR1 LNHNV and CDR2 YYDKDF (reference sequence). The CDR3, as DNA: TGTGCCACCAGTAGTATCATTCTCGACAGTCAAGAGCAGTACTTC. Amino acids: CATSSIILDSQEQYF.

This chain uses TRBV9 with TRBJ2-3; TRBD2 aligns across 7 bases. The CDR3 length is 15 residues. CDR1 is SGDLS, CDR2 YYNGEE, per germline. V lost 0 bases and J lost 6; bases outside the gene matches: 7. The CDR3: CASSVVAGAPDTQYF. The CDR3 nucleotides read TGTGCCAGCAGCGTAGTAGCGGGTGCCCCGGATACGCAGTATTTT.

The gene calls are TRBV2 and TRBJ2-3; 9 nucleotides align to TRBD2. The CDR3 contains 16 residues. The germline gives CDR1 SNHLY, CDR2 FYNNEI. The J segment lost 7 bases and the V segment lost 6 bases, leaving 14 bases of the junction unmatched. The CDR3 DNA reads TGTGCCAGCAGGATCCGGATAGCGGGAGTACGGAATACGCAGTATTTT. Translation gives CASRIRIAGVRNTQYF.

The chain carries TRBV7-2 and TRBJ2-7; 7 bases match TRBD2. Trimming at V came to 7 bases and at J to 4 bases, leaving 7 bases not matched to a gene. This CDR3 has 13 residues. Germline V lookup: CDR1 SGHTA, CDR2 FQGNSA. This CDR3 is CASTTGGIYEQYF. The CDR3 DNA sequence: TGTGCCAGCACCACCGGGGGGATTTACGAGCAGTACTTC.

The chain combines TRBV6-1 with TRBJ2-7; 8 bases map to TRBD1. The CDR3 totals 14 residues. After removal of 6 bases from V and 6 bases from J, the junction contained 10 bases not matched to a gene. Germline CDR1 and CDR2: MNHNS and SASEGT. The CDR3 nucleotides read TGTGCCAGCAGCCGGAAAGGACAGGGAGGCGAGCAGTACTTC. As protein: CASSRKGQGGEQYF.

This sequence joins TRBV10-1 and TRBJ2-7; TRBD1 matches at 9 bases. The trim removed 5 bases at V and 3 bases at J, leaving 17 bases unmatched. Germline values: CDR1 WNHNN, CDR2 SYGVQD (reference sequence). The CDR3 has 18 amino acids. The CDR3: CASSPERDGGTGFYEQYF. In DNA form, the CDR3 reads TGCGCCAGCAGTCCAGAGCGGGACGGTGGGACAGGGTTCTACGAGCAGTACTTC.

This chain joins TRBV4-1 and TRBJ2-1; D is perhaps TRBD1 (6 bases). V shed 1 base and J shed 4 bases, with 14 bases lying between them. This CDR3 is 16 amino acids long. Looked up from germline, CDR1 is MGHRA and CDR2 is YSYEKL. The CDR3 sequence: CASSQVRRGDYNEQFF. For the CDR3, the DNA is TGCGCCAGCAGCCAAGTCCGCAGGGGTGATTACAATGAGCAGTTCTTC.

The V and J genes are TRBV29-1 and TRBJ2-3, with TRBD2 matching over 9 bases. This CDR3 comprises 15 residues. V was clipped by 5 bases and J by 0 bases; unmatched bases: 6. Per germline, CDR1 SQVTM and CDR2 ANQGSEA. The CDR3 loop is CSVQPSGASTDTQYF. DNA of the CDR3: TGCAGCGTTCAACCTAGCGGGGCTAGCACAGATACGCAGTATTTT.

The V call is TRBV19, the J call TRBJ2-5, with a possible D match to TRBD2 (5 bases). The assigned J gene may be wrong: the sequence end matches TRBJ2-7 better. The germline gives CDR1 LNHDA, CDR2 SQIVND (reference sequence). The CDR3 spans 15 residues. The CDR3 spells CASSIGAGTSYEQYF. The CDR3 DNA sequence: TGTGCCAGTAGTATAGGTGCGGGTACCTCCTACGAGCAGTACTTC.

The chain joins TRBV7-9 to TRBJ1-2; no reliable D call. The V end lost 5 bases, the J end lost 3 bases, and 16 bases lay between the germline ends. Germline-derived CDR1 and CDR2 are SEHNR and FQNEAQ (reference sequence). This CDR3 has 15 amino acids. CDR3 sequence (DNA): TGTGCCAGCAGCGGAGAGGGTGAGATCCACTATGGCTACACCTTC. Its protein is CASSGEGEIHYGYTF.

This chain joins TRBV19 and TRBJ2-1, with 10 bases lining up with TRBD2. CDR1 and CDR2 from the germline V gene are LNHDA and SQIVND (reference sequence). This CDR3 contains 15 residues. V was pared by 2 bases and J by 5 bases, with 3 bases of the junction left unmatched. CDR3 nucleotides: TGTGCCAGTAGTATATCTAGCGGGAGAAACAATGAGCAGTTCTTC. It is translated as CASSISSGRNNEQFF.

The V and J genes are TRBV28 and TRBJ2-1; 8 bases line up with TRBD2. V was pared by 6 bases and J by 3 bases, with 7 bases of the junction left unmatched. CDR3 size: 15 residues. CDR1 MDHEN and CDR2 SYDVKM come from the germline V gene. The CDR3 reads CASRTTGTSYNEQFF. CDR3 bases: TGTGCCAGCAGGACAACCGGGACTAGCTACAATGAGCAGTTCTTC.

The chain employs TRBV7-9 and TRBJ1-5; 11 positions match TRBD1. Per germline, CDR1 SEHNR and CDR2 FQNEAQ (reference sequence). This CDR3 is built from 13 residues. The ends lost 7 bases at V and 13 bases at J; junction bases unmatched: 9. The chain's CDR3 is CASNGQGATGQHF. The DNA of the CDR3 is TGTGCCAGCAACGGACAGGGGGCCACGGGTCAGCATTTT.

The CDR3 spells CASSSGQKKNTIYF. The CDR3 nucleotides read TGTGCCAGCAGCTCGGGACAGAAGAAAAACACCATATATTTT. The gene calls are TRBV7-4 and TRBJ1-3; 7 bases line up with TRBD1. The CDR3 is 14 residues long. Germline V gene sequence: CDR1 SGHVT, CDR2 SQSDAQ. The V gene end was trimmed by 4 bases and the J gene end by 6 bases; junction bases not matched to a gene: 6.

The chain uses TRBV16 and TRBJ1-1; D gene unclear. The CDR3 consists of 14 residues. Looked up from germline, CDR1 is KGHSY and CDR2 is FQNENV. Trimming left V 2 bases short and J 0 bases short, with 7 bases between. Here the CDR3 DNA reads TGTGCCAGCAGCCAAACGTTCGTGAACACTGAAGCTTTCTTT. Amino acid sequence: CASSQTFVNTEAFF.

A word on this clone: One end of the junction fails to match germline, which may point to a read error. V and J are TRBV28 and TRBJ2-4; 11 positions agree with TRBD2. This CDR3 region has 14 residues. The germline V gene has CDR1 MDHEN and CDR2 SYDVKM. The chain's CDR3 is CASNLAGGKNIQYF. CDR3 coding DNA: TGTGCCAGCAATTTAGCGGGAGGGAAAAACATTCAGTACTTC.

The count of this clone is one. The genes are TRBV10-3 and TRBJ2-3; 12 nucleotides match TRBD2. The CDR3 length is 22 residues. After removal of 6 bases from V and 6 bases from J, the junction contained 28 bases not matched to a gene. Germline V gene sequence: CDR1 ENHRY, CDR2 SYGVKD. The CDR3 loop reads CAIREITRTGSSGRAVVDTQYF. DNA of the CDR3: TGTGCCATCAGAGAAATCACAAGAACAGGGTCTAGCGGGAGGGCCGTCGTTGATACGCAGTATTTT.

The chain employs TRBV10-3 and TRBJ2-5; no clear D. The CDR3 length is 14 residues. Germline CDR1 reads ENHRY; CDR2 reads SYGVKD. The V end lost 7 bases, the J end lost 2 bases, and 14 bases lay between the germline ends. CDR3 bases: TGTGCCATCAAGGCGCACAAACTTCAAGAGACCCAGTACTTC. Translating gives CAIKAHKLQETQYF.

The chain uses TRBV27 and TRBJ2-5, with 7 bases identical to TRBD1. V dropped 6 bases and J dropped 1; count of bases not matched to a gene: 8. Germline CDR1 is MNHEY and CDR2 is SMNVEV (reference sequence). The CDR3 covers 15 residues. This chain's CDR3 is CASSGKTGTQETQYF. The DNA of the CDR3 is TGTGCCAGCAGCGGGAAGACAGGGACCCAAGAGACCCAGTACTTC.

This clone has just one count. The CDR3 protein is CASTLGDRGYNEQFF. CDR3 nucleotides: TGTGCCAGCACCTTGGGGGACAGGGGCTACAATGAGCAGTTCTTC. The V gene is TRBV28, the J gene TRBJ2-1; 10 bases are a match to TRBD1. The J segment lost 3 bases and the V segment lost 7 bases, leaving 6 bases of the junction unmatched. CDR1 and CDR2 from the germline V gene are MDHEN and SYDVKM. The CDR3 has 15 amino acids.

The table lists this clone with a count of one. CDR3 sequence reads: CASSVIAENNEQFF. Written as DNA, the CDR3 is TGCGCCAGCAGTGTGATAGCGGAGAACAATGAGCAGTTCTTC. The chain couples TRBV10-2 to TRBJ2-1; D might be TRBD2 (6 bases). The length of the CDR3 is 14 residues. The germline gives CDR1 WSHSY, CDR2 SAAADI. Trimming shortened V by 4 bases and J by 5 bases, and 12 bases separated the two germline ends.

The rearrangement joins TRBV6-5 to TRBJ1-1; D ambiguous. This CDR3 has 12 residues. Germline V gives CDR1 MNHEY, CDR2 SVGAGI. V lost 6 bases and J lost 4, with 9 bases in between. In nucleotides, the CDR3 is TGTGCCAGCAGGACCGCGACCACTGAAGCTTTCTTT. Translated, it gives CASRTATTEAFF.

J is TRBJ1-1 and V is TRBV6-1; D is possibly TRBD1 (5 bases). In germline, CDR1 is MNHNS, CDR2 SASEGT. The V and J ends lost 10 bases and 1 base respectively, with 13 bases between them. The CDR3 runs 13 residues. The CDR3 DNA follows: TGTGCCACATGCGGGGGACGGAACACTGAAGCTTTCTTT. Protein: CATCGGRNTEAFF.

The chain is built from TRBV7-8 and TRBJ2-7; tentative D call: TRBD1 (5 bases). This CDR3 comprises 14 residues. Germline CDR1 reads SGHVS; CDR2 reads FQNEAQ. V was shortened by 2 bases and J by 2 bases, with 10 bases between the two germline ends. CDR3 DNA: TGTGCCAGCAGCTTATGGGTGACAGCCTACGAGCAGTACTTC. Residues: CASSLWVTAYEQYF.

This chain uses TRBV5-6 with TRBJ2-7; D not resolved. CDR1 SGHDT and CDR2 YYEEEE come from the germline V gene. V lost 5 bases and J 2 bases, leaving 5 bases between the germline ends. The CDR3 loop spans 11 amino acids. This chain's CDR3 is CASSRPYEQYF. CDR3 in DNA: TGTGCCAGCAGTCGACCCTACGAGCAGTACTTC.